The 2 T cell receptor beta chains below all came from one sample that was sequenced in a study of identical twins. TCRdb independently ran MiXCR on the 5' RACE reads; one entry per CDR3 protein. The sample lists roughly 250,000 distinct CDR3 sequences; about 7.3% were seen once. These data were also filed under a second study, of yellow fever vaccine responses in identical twins.

Sequencing was carried out using memory (CD45RO+) T cells sorted from blood. The receptors were gathered from a woman younger than 30 in good health.

The chain is built from TRBV6-1 and TRBJ1-1; 9 positions agree with TRBD1. The CDR3 totals 16 residues. Germline lookup yields CDR1 MNHNS and CDR2 SASEGT. V lost 0 bases and J lost 5; bases outside the gene matches: 7. Here the CDR3 DNA reads TGTGCCAGCAGTGAAGCAAGGGGACAGGGTTATACTGAAGCTTTCTTT. Its translation: CASSEARGQGYTEAFF.

This clonotype was counted at least ten times. This chain joins TRBV12-3 or TRBV12-4 and TRBJ2-7; 8 bases map to TRBD1. The CDR3 sequence is 19 residues long. The ends lost 1 base at V and 1 base at J; junction bases unmatched: 15. The CDR3 loop is CASSLGVPSRGRKSYEQYF. DNA for the CDR3: TGTGCCAGCAGTTTAGGAGTCCCTTCCAGGGGGCGAAAATCCTACGAGCAGTACTTC.